A selection of T cell receptor beta chains follows, all from one sample in a study of regulatory T cells in long-lasting Graves disease. A single record per CDR3 protein comes from TCRdb applying MiXCR to the multiplex PCR reads. The sample shows about 220,000 distinct CDR3 sequences, around 17% of them seen only once. The sequenced sample was peripheral blood mononuclear cells (PBMCs), obtained at new diagnosis, from a patient treated with antithyroid drugs. These receptors all come from a female donor with Graves disease. CDR3s include the opening cysteine and the closing phenylalanine or tryptophan. Expanded clones are given a class, and other clones once, few, many or no size at all.

>-|TRBV12-3/TRBV12-4
CASSPGTVSSPSYNEQFF
>many|TRBV3-1
CASSQYIYEQYF
>-|TRBV4-2
CASSQDRSEYSNQPQHF
>many|TRBV7-9
CASSLDTGTGYTF
>-|TRBV28
CASSFSDRGRYTEAFF
>many|TRBV7-2
CASSPYTEETQYF
>many|TRBV19
CASSITAGKVGELFF
>few|TRBV3-1
CASSQGLGGRFYGYTF
>many|TRBV11-2
CASSLSPSAAGTYEQYF
>many|TRBV20-1
CSARGRLAAYNEQFF
>-|TRBV20-1
CSARTGRYEQYF
>many|TRBV19
CASSIFRDRKSTGELFF
>many|TRBV7-9
CASSLRRDQPQHF
>many|TRBV7-6
CASSWDDRSGLFF
>-|TRBV2
CASSDSQLGTQYF
>many|TRBV20-1
CSARPGLATTDTQYF
>-|TRBV15
CATSRDGTSGRGANTGELFF
>many|TRBV6-1
CASSDGDPNEQFF
>many|TRBV7-2
CASSLASGDSPLHF
>many|TRBV12-3/TRBV12-4
CASIQGPLGGTEAFF
>many|TRBV24-1
CATSASRGGAGLGELFF
>many|TRBV2
CASSVSFNNEQFF
>few|TRBV20-1
CSAFSGRAGYEQYF
>few|TRBV19
CASSTSGVLSGANVLTF
>many|TRBV4-2
CASSLSGLAGPSGEQYF
>many|TRBV7-8
CASSPPVGSLTHTDTQYF
>-|TRBV20-1
CSASTGSSYNEQFF
>many|TRBV7-9
CASSLLGETQYF
>many|TRBV11-2
CASSLPGGRYEQYF
>-|TRBV30
CAWSVSGARPNQPQHF
>many|TRBV5-1
CASSLGPSGLNEQFF
>many|TRBV6-2/TRBV6-3
CASSLRAPDTQYF
>many|TRBV6-1
CASSPPGLAGYEQYF
>-|TRBV10-3
CAISGTGDTGELFF
>few|TRBV20-1
CSATVGGKETQYF
>-|TRBV5-6
CASSLRGGGYTF
>many|TRBV20-1
CSAPSLPYEQYF
>-|TRBV6-1
CASNDLDRPYEQYF
>many|TRBV20-1
CSADPRDSKNGYTF
>many|TRBV3-1
CASSRRTGGGETQYF
>many|TRBV28
CASSFSTYNEQFF
>few|TRBV10-2
CASRRGQGNQPQHF